The 21 T cell receptor beta chains presented below share a single source sample, sequenced in a study of shared clonotypes between healthy human individuals. TCRdb keeps only in-frame clones here, not all; method: immunoSEQ multiplex PCR. This repertoire shows about 2.1 million clones, 85% to 95% found once; its top ten account for about 1.6%. As defined, naive CD8 cells were CD45RO-negative and positively selected for CCR7, with terminally differentiated effector memory CD45RA+ cells excluded. Sequenced material: naive CD8+ T cells from PBMCs. The origin of the receptors is a man aged 18 to 30 in good health. Some clones in this sample may be carry-over from other donors' samples.

J is TRBJ2-2 and V is TRBV5-6; D unclear. Germline-derived CDR1 and CDR2 are SGHDT and YYEEEE. Trimming left V 5 bases short and J 3 bases short, with 5 bases between. The CDR3 covers 12 residues. The CDR3 DNA reads TGTGCCAGCAGTTTTTACACCGGGGAGCTGTTTTTT. It specifies CASSFYTGELFF.

The chain joins TRBV6-1 to TRBJ2-5, with D unresolved. The CDR3 extends over 16 amino acids. Germline-derived CDR1 and CDR2 are MNHNS and SASEGT. V was shortened by 0 bases and J by 2 bases, with 13 bases between the two germline ends. The DNA for the CDR3 is TGTGCCAGCAGTGAAGCCATACTGAAAGGACAAGAGACCCAGTACTTC. Translation gives CASSEAILKGQETQYF.

The chain has TRBV7-9 and TRBJ1-3; D gene ambiguous. Germline loops: CDR1 SEHNR, CDR2 FQNEAQ (reference sequence). The V and J ends lost 0 bases and 0 bases respectively, with 6 bases between them. The CDR3 contains 15 residues. The CDR3 protein is CASSLAPSSGNTIYF. The CDR3 DNA follows: TGTGCCAGCAGCTTAGCGCCCAGCTCTGGAAACACCATATATTTT.

V gene TRBV5-4 combines with J gene TRBJ1-1; no clear D gene. In germline, CDR1 is SGHNT, CDR2 YYREEE (reference sequence). The CDR3 runs to 15 residues. With 2 bases removed from V and 2 bases from J, the gap between germline ends came to 13 bases. The CDR3 coding sequence is TGTGCCAGCAGCTTAAGTGGCCCCGCAAACACTGAAGCTTTCTTT. It specifies CASSLSGPANTEAFF.

J is TRBJ2-5 and V is TRBV27, with 7 nucleotides matching TRBD2. Germline-derived CDR1 and CDR2 are MNHEY and SMNVEV (reference sequence). V lost 6 bases, J lost 1 base, and 17 bases stayed unmatched. This CDR3 is 18 amino acids long. In DNA form, the CDR3 reads TGTGCCAGCAGACTGAGCGGGGTCGGTAGGGATCGCCAAGAGACCCAGTACTTC. Protein: CASRLSGVGRDRQETQYF.

The chain employs TRBV10-3 and TRBJ2-3, with TRBD2 identical over 12 bases. With V trimmed by 3 bases and J by 4 bases, 11 bases remained unmatched. Per the germline V gene, CDR1 is ENHRY and CDR2 is SYGVKD. There are 18 residues in the CDR3. CDR3 region: CAISDPQASGREADTQYF. The CDR3 coding sequence is TGTGCCATCAGTGACCCTCAGGCTAGCGGGAGGGAGGCAGATACGCAGTATTTT.

V gene TRBV13 combines with J gene TRBJ2-7; the match to TRBD1 covers 7 bases. The V gene's germline CDR1 is PRHDT and CDR2 FYEKMQ (reference sequence). The V gene end was trimmed by 4 bases and the J gene end by 3 bases; junction bases not matched to a gene: 12. The CDR3 loop spans 16 amino acids. CDR3: CASSSLSGTELYEQYF. The CDR3 bases are TGTGCCAGCAGCTCCCTTTCCGGGACAGAGCTCTACGAGCAGTACTTC.

With respect to this clone: The same CDR3 also results from other DNA sequences found in this sample. As DNA, the CDR3 is TGTGCCAGCAGTTTAGACCGAGAGACCCAGTACTTC. Translated: CASSLDRETQYF. The J gene is TRBJ2-5, the V gene TRBV28; D not resolved. Germline CDR1 is MDHEN and CDR2 is SYDVKM. This CDR3 has 12 amino acids. Trimming shortened V by 2 bases and J by 4 bases, and 5 bases separated the two germline ends.

This chain connects TRBV27 to TRBJ2-1, with D maybe TRBD1 (6 bases). Germline-derived CDR1 and CDR2 are MNHEY and SMNVEV (reference sequence). CDR3 length: 16 amino acids. Trimming shortened V by 4 bases and J by 6 bases, and 19 bases separated the two germline ends. CDR3 nucleotides: TGTGCCAGCAGTTCCCTGGCCTTTACAGGGCTCAATGAGCAGTTCTTC. It yields the protein CASSSLAFTGLNEQFF.

The chain has TRBV27 and TRBJ1-5; D might be TRBD1 (5 bases). V was trimmed by 5 bases and J by 3 bases, leaving 14 bases between them. Germline loops: CDR1 MNHEY, CDR2 SMNVEV (reference sequence). CDR3 length: 15 amino acids. Written as DNA, the CDR3 is TGTGCCAGCAGTCCACTTCCAGGGCTCAATCAGCCCCAGCATTTT. This gives the protein CASSPLPGLNQPQHF.

This clone appeared once. This chain uses TRBV27 with TRBJ2-7; D is possibly TRBD1 (6 bases). V was pared by 0 bases and J by 6 bases, with 15 bases between. Germline lookup yields CDR1 MNHEY and CDR2 SMNVEV (reference sequence). The CDR3 covers 15 residues. CDR3 region: CASSLSGRGTFEQYF. The CDR3, as DNA: TGTGCCAGCAGTTTATCCGGCAGGGGAACTTTCGAGCAGTACTTC.

The chain recombines TRBV7-9 with TRBJ2-1; D is uncertain. CDR1 is SEHNR, CDR2 FQNEAQ, per germline (reference sequence). This CDR3 comprises 13 residues. Trimming pared 3 bases from V and 7 bases from J, leaving 10 bases between. CDR3 nucleotides: TGTGCCAGCAGCTTTCCTATTGGGAATGAGCAGTTCTTC. It yields the protein CASSFPIGNEQFF.

The chain links TRBV10-3 to TRBJ1-2; D is uncertain. Germline V gene sequence: CDR1 ENHRY, CDR2 SYGVKD. The CDR3 is 12 amino acids. Between the trimmed V and J ends, which lost 0 bases and 8 bases, there was a span of 7 bases. DNA of the CDR3: TGTGCCATCAGTGAGTCTGGGTCCGGCTACACCTTC. Protein product: CAISESGSGYTF.

The rearrangement joins TRBV5-1 to TRBJ2-1, with 7 bases identical to TRBD1. V was pared by 0 bases and J by 8 bases, with 2 bases of the junction left unmatched. The CDR3 totals 13 residues. CDR1 and CDR2 (germline): SGHRS, YFSETQ. The CDR3 bases are TGCGCCAGCAGCTTGGGGGACAGCGATGAGCAGTTCTTC. Translated: CASSLGDSDEQFF.

The V call is TRBV19, the J call TRBJ2-5, with TRBD1 matching 7 bases. The germline V gene encodes CDR1 LNHDA and CDR2 SQIVND (reference sequence). This CDR3 region has 15 residues. J lost 4 bases, V lost 5 bases, and 10 bases had no gene match. CDR3 DNA sequence: TGTGCCAGTAGTCCGCGCTTACAGGGGAGAGAGACCCAGTACTTC. Its protein product is CASSPRLQGRETQYF. The whole variable domain, filled in from reference TRBV19 and TRBJ2-5, reads DGGITQSPKYLFRKEGQNVTLSCEQNLNHDAMYWYRQDPGQGLRLIYYSQIVNDFQKGDIAEGYSVSREKKESFPLTVTSAQKNPTAFYLCASSPRLQGRETQYFGPGTRLLVL.

This chain uses TRBV11-3 with TRBJ2-2; no definite D call. V lost 2 bases and J lost 2, with 21 bases in between. The CDR3 is made up of 19 amino acids. Germline V lookup: CDR1 SGHNT, CDR2 YENEEA. The CDR3 here is CASSLNRPFNQTNTGELFF. CDR3 nucleotides: TGTGCCAGCAGCTTAAACCGGCCCTTCAACCAAACCAACACCGGGGAGCTGTTTTTT.

The count of this clone is one. The chain combines TRBV7-9 with TRBJ2-7; TRBD1 might be the D (6 bases). Trimming left V 4 bases short and J 2 bases short, with 18 bases between. The germline V gene encodes CDR1 SEHNR and CDR2 FQNEAQ (reference sequence). The CDR3 covers 16 residues. The CDR3 nucleotides read TGTGCCAGCAGCTCGCACAGGGAATTGAGTGCCTACGAGCAGTACTTC. This gives the protein CASSSHRELSAYEQYF. The whole variable domain, filled in from reference TRBV7-9 and TRBJ2-7, reads DTGVSQNPRHKITKRGQNVTFRCDPISEHNRLYWYRQTLGQGPEFLTYFQNEAQLEKSRLLSDRFSAERPKGSFSTLEIQRTEQGDSAMYLCASSSHRELSAYEQYFGPGTRLTVT.

The chain joins TRBV4-3 to TRBJ1-4; D is possibly TRBD1 (6 bases). The germline CDR1 and CDR2 sequences are LGHNA and YSLEER. V was clipped by 0 bases and J by 4 bases, with 15 bases between them. This CDR3 region has 17 residues. The CDR3 region is CASSQDGLTGLNEKLFF. CDR3 DNA: TGCGCCAGCAGCCAAGATGGGTTGACAGGCCTTAATGAAAAACTGTTTTTT.

The chain couples TRBV19 to TRBJ1-5; D is unclear. Germline-derived CDR1 and CDR2 are LNHDA and SQIVND (reference sequence). Deletions cut 5 bases from V and 3 bases from J, with 14 bases between. The CDR3 runs 15 residues. CDR3 bases: TGTGCCAGTAGTGTGGACGGCACCCTCAATCAGCCCCAGCATTTT. Translation: CASSVDGTLNQPQHF. The variable domain in full, completed from reference TRBV19 and TRBJ1-5, reads DGGITQSPKYLFRKEGQNVTLSCEQNLNHDAMYWYRQDPGQGLRLIYYSQIVNDFQKGDIAEGYSVSREKKESFPLTVTSAQKNPTAFYLCASSVDGTLNQPQHFGDGTRLSIL.

The chain has TRBV6-5 and TRBJ1-2, with D tentatively TRBD1 (5 bases). This CDR3 is 15 amino acids long. Germline V gene sequence: CDR1 MNHEY, CDR2 SVGAGI. The V end lost 0 bases, the J end lost 2 bases, and 10 bases lay between the germline ends. This chain's CDR3 is CASSYSPSGNYGYTF. In DNA, the CDR3 is TGTGCCAGCAGTTACTCGCCGTCAGGGAACTATGGCTACACCTTC.

A few counts support this clone. The chain combines TRBV12-5 with TRBJ2-2; the match to TRBD2 covers 10 bases. CDR3 length equals 17 residues. After removal of 0 bases from V and 5 bases from J, the junction contained 6 bases not matched to a gene. Germline values: CDR1 LGHNT, CDR2 FRNRAP. The CDR3 region has the DNA TGTGCTAGTGGTTTGGTTAGCCCTAGCGGGAGAACCGGGGAGCTGTTTTTT. Translating it yields CASGLVSPSGRTGELFF.